This entry concerns a single T cell receptor (beta chain). Sequenced by immunoSEQ multiplex PCR; TCRdb stores in-frame clones only, minus some. This table holds 72,000 or so clones, about nine tenths found once. The data are from a study of blood T cell repertoires in COVID-19. Looking at the study overall: The study drew acute and convalescent COVID-19 samples from the United States, Italy and Spain.

Germline V CDR1 and CDR2: WSHSY, SAAADI. V was clipped by 0 bases and J by 0 bases; unmatched bases: 11. This CDR3 contains 19 residues. The source is a man aged 55 to 70 with acute or convalescent COVID-19. The chain links TRBV10-2 to TRBJ2-3, with 8 bases aligning to TRBD2. The source material was peripheral blood. The chain's CDR3 is CASSESGGGSGVSTDTQYF. In nucleotides, the CDR3 is TGCGCCAGCAGTGAGTCGGGGGGAGGTAGCGGGGTTAGCACAGATACGCAGTATTTT.